This T cell receptor (beta chain) is from a study of PD-L1 blockade in urothelial cancer. The repertoire was sequenced with immunoSEQ multiplex PCR; TCRdb's copy has only in-frame clones and lacks some. The sample has tens of thousands of clones, around 82% seen once. V was trimmed by 4 bases and J by 6 bases, leaving 13 bases between them. This CDR3 comprises 13 residues. Looked up from germline, CDR1 is MNHNS and CDR2 is SASEGT. Indicated time point: pretreatment peripheral blood. Sequenced material: PBMCs, taken around atezolizumab (anti-PD-L1) treatment. The chain joins TRBV6-1 to TRBJ2-7; TRBD1 might be the D (5 bases). The TCR was taken from a man aged 55-75 years with urothelial cancer. CDR3 DNA sequence: TGTGCCAGCAGTGCCTCAGGGTTAAGCGAGCAGTACTTC. This encodes CASSASGLSEQYF.